This entry lists 30 T cell receptor beta chains sequenced from one sample in a study of blood T cell repertoires in COVID-19. The protocol was immunoSEQ multiplex PCR, while the TCRdb copy is restricted to in-frame clones and leaves out a portion. The data show 500,000 or so clones, with 87% seen just once and roughly 0.72% held by the top ten. The sequencing sample was made of PBMCs or T cells enriched from blood (not recorded which). These TCRs come from a woman in her late teens or twenties who had recovered from COVID-19.

This clone was seen a single time. The genes are TRBV5-1 and TRBJ1-1, with unresolved D. Germline-derived CDR1 and CDR2 are SGHRS and YFSETQ. The CDR3 runs to 13 residues. V shed 4 bases and J shed 4 bases, with 11 bases lying between them. This chain's CDR3 is CASSGAGVTEAFF. The CDR3, as DNA: TGCGCCAGCAGCGGAGCGGGCGTCACTGAAGCTTTCTTT.

The chain carries TRBV29-1 and TRBJ2-7; D possibly corresponds to TRBD1 (6 bases). V lost 1 base, J lost 0 bases, and 13 bases lay in between. The V gene's germline CDR1 is SQVTM and CDR2 ANQGSEA. This CDR3 contains 15 residues. This CDR3 reads CSVEGGQLSSYEQYF. The CDR3 DNA follows: TGCAGCGTTGAAGGGGGGCAGCTTAGCTCCTACGAGCAGTACTTC.

The chain uses TRBV7-2 and TRBJ2-7; 10 bases fit TRBD2. The CDR3 has 15 residues. Trimming cost V 3 bases and J 2 bases; bases outside gene matches: 4. CDR1 and CDR2 from the germline V gene are SGHTA and FQGNSA. The CDR3 bases are TGTGCCAGCAGCTTCCGAGCGGGGGGGGCCTACGAGCAGTACTTC. Encoded protein: CASSFRAGGAYEQYF.

This chain uses TRBV19 with TRBJ1-5; 10 nucleotides match TRBD1. CDR1 is LNHDA, CDR2 SQIVND, per germline (reference sequence). The CDR3 spans 16 residues. The V gene end was trimmed by 3 bases and the J gene end by 5 bases; junction bases not matched to a gene: 7. The CDR3 region is CASSMGQGKSHQPQHF. The CDR3 nucleotides read TGTGCCAGTAGTATGGGACAGGGGAAGTCCCATCAGCCCCAGCATTTT.

The chain carries TRBV28 and TRBJ1-2, with 8 bases identical to TRBD1. Germline V CDR1 and CDR2: MDHEN, SYDVKM. The CDR3 spans 15 residues. Unmatched junction bases numbered 10, after V lost 7 bases and J lost 3 bases. The CDR3 nucleotides read TGTGCCAGCATTGTTGACAGGGGCGGAGACTATGGCTACACCTTC. Protein product: CASIVDRGGDYGYTF.

V and J are TRBV4-1 and TRBJ1-5; no definite D call. The germline gives CDR1 MGHRA, CDR2 YSYEKL. This CDR3 spans 17 amino acids. V lost 0 bases, J lost 5 bases, and 17 bases lay in between. The CDR3 DNA is TGCGCCAGCAGCCAAGAAGCCGGAGCGAGGGTAGATCAGCCCCAGCATTTT. Its translation: CASSQEAGARVDQPQHF.

This clone was seen a handful of times. The chain uses TRBV10-2 and TRBJ1-1, with D possibly matching TRBD1 (5 bases). Germline values: CDR1 WSHSY, CDR2 SAAADI. The CDR3 loop spans 14 amino acids. Trimming removed 6 bases from V and 5 bases from J, with 16 bases in between. The CDR3 sequence is CASSQTLPGTEAFF. For the CDR3, the DNA is TGCGCCAGCAGCCAGACGCTGCCAGGGACTGAAGCTTTCTTT.

This sequence joins TRBV9 and TRBJ1-2, with D uncertain. There are 12 residues in the CDR3. The germline V gene has CDR1 SGDLS and CDR2 YYNGEE. Deletions cut 0 bases from V and 8 bases from J, with 8 bases between. The CDR3 nucleotides are TGTGCCAGCAGCGTAGGAGGTCGGGGCTACACCTTC. Its protein is CASSVGGRGYTF.

This clone has more than one count but fewer than ten. The chain combines TRBV9 with TRBJ1-2, with D unresolved. The CDR3 is 12 residues long. The germline CDR1 and CDR2 sequences are SGDLS and YYNGEE. Trimming removed 0 bases from V and 10 bases from J, with 10 bases in between. The CDR3 loop reads CASSVANRNYTF. The CDR3 region has the DNA TGTGCCAGCAGCGTAGCAAACAGAAACTACACCTTC. The entire variable domain, with the rest obtained from reference TRBV9 and TRBJ1-2, is as follows: DSGVTQTPKHLITATGQRVTLRCSPRSGDLSVYWYQQSLDQGLQFLIQYYNGEERAKGNILERFSAQQFPDLHSELNLSSLELGDSALYFCASSVANRNYTFGSGTRLTVV.

The chain uses TRBV28 and TRBJ2-5; D might be TRBD2 (7 bases). V was shortened by 3 bases and J by 13 bases, with 24 bases between the two germline ends. This CDR3 has 15 amino acids. The germline CDR1 and CDR2 sequences are MDHEN and SYDVKM. DNA of the CDR3: TGTGCCAGCAGTTTTACTGCGGGGGACACAATTGGCGGGTACTTC. Its translation is CASSFTAGDTIGGYF. The full variable domain, its missing parts supplied by reference TRBV28 and TRBJ2-5, is DVKVTQSSRYLVKRTGEKVFLECVQDMDHENMFWYRQDPGLGLRLIYFSYDVKMKEKGDIPEGYSVSREKKERFSLILESASTNQTSMYLCASSFTAGDTIGGYFGPGTRLLVL.

The rearrangement joins TRBV6-5 to TRBJ1-4; 9 nucleotides agree with TRBD1. V lost 6 bases to trimming and J lost 8 bases; unmatched junction nucleotides: 7. CDR1 and CDR2 (germline): MNHEY, SVGAGI. The CDR3 is made up of 14 amino acids. The CDR3, as DNA: TGTGCCAGCAGCTCGGACAGGGGTGGCGAAAAACTGTTTTTT. The encoded protein is CASSSDRGGEKLFF.

The genes are TRBV5-6 and TRBJ1-3, with D perhaps matching TRBD1 (6 bases). Germline lookup yields CDR1 SGHDT and CDR2 YYEEEE. Trimming left V 1 base short and J 0 bases short, with 14 bases between. The CDR3 extends over 17 amino acids. The CDR3 nucleotides read TGTGCCAGCAGCTTGCTCGGGACATCGGACTCTGGAAACACCATATATTTT. Its protein product is CASSLLGTSDSGNTIYF.

The chain combines TRBV7-8 with TRBJ1-1; 8 bases agree with TRBD1. The CDR3 is 17 amino acids. After removal of 3 bases from V and 1 base from J, the junction contained 10 bases not matched to a gene. Germline CDR1 SGHVS, CDR2 FQNEAQ. The CDR3 spells CASSFRTGNDANTEAFF. DNA for the CDR3: TGTGCCAGCAGCTTTCGGACAGGGAATGACGCGAACACTGAAGCTTTCTTT. Drawing the rest from reference TRBV7-8 and TRBJ1-1, the complete variable domain is GAGVSQSPRYKVAKRGQDVALRCDPISGHVSLFWYQQALGQGPEFLTYFQNEAQLDKSGLPSDRFFAERPEGSVSTLKIQRTQQEDSAVYLCASSFRTGNDANTEAFFGQGTRLTVV.

The CDR3 DNA reads as TGTGCCAGCAGCTTTCCAGGTAATGAGCAGTTCTTC. Its translation is CASSFPGNEQFF. The V gene is TRBV5-4, the J gene TRBJ2-1; no firm D call. V was cut by 2 bases and J by 7 bases, with 7 bases left in between. Germline CDR1 and CDR2: SGHNT and YYREEE (reference sequence). CDR3 length: 12 residues.

The V and J genes are TRBV9 and TRBJ2-1; no reliable D call. Trimming removed 4 bases from V and 0 bases from J, with 11 bases in between. The CDR3 spans 15 residues. Germline V CDR1 and CDR2: SGDLS, YYNGEE. CDR3: CASSSQVSSYNEQFF. In DNA, the CDR3 is TGTGCCAGCAGCTCCCAGGTCAGCTCCTACAATGAGCAGTTCTTC.

The J gene is TRBJ1-1, the V gene TRBV4-2; D might be TRBD1 (5 bases). Germline V gene data show CDR1 as LGHNA and CDR2 as YNFKEQ. Trimming cost V 3 bases and J 1 base, with 12 bases left between them. CDR3 size: 15 residues. Written as DNA, the CDR3 is TGTGCCAGCAGCCAGCCCATGGGGGGGAACACTGAAGCTTTCTTT. This codes for CASSQPMGGNTEAFF.

V gene TRBV4-1 combines with J gene TRBJ1-2, with D possibly TRBD1 on 5 matching bases. The CDR3 runs to 17 residues. V dropped 2 bases and J dropped 6 bases, with 22 bases sitting between them. Germline V gene lookup returns CDR1 MGHRA and CDR2 YSYEKL. CDR3: CASSQFVPGGPWDGYTF. CDR3 in DNA: TGCGCCAGCAGCCAATTTGTTCCCGGGGGACCATGGGATGGCTACACCTTC.

V is TRBV7-9 and J is TRBJ1-5; perhaps TRBD1 as D (6 bases). In germline, CDR1 is SEHNR, CDR2 FQNEAQ (reference sequence). V dropped 4 bases and J dropped 4 bases, with 14 bases sitting between them. The CDR3 totals 15 residues. CDR3 loop: CASSSSGGRNQPQHF. As DNA, the CDR3 is TGTGCCAGCAGCTCCTCGGGGGGCCGAAATCAGCCCCAGCATTTT.

V gene TRBV7-8 combines with J gene TRBJ2-6; TRBD1 matches at 10 bases. The CDR3 has 18 residues. CDR1 SGHVS and CDR2 FQNEAQ come from the germline V gene. After removal of 3 bases from V and 3 bases from J, the junction contained 8 bases not matched to a gene. The CDR3 DNA reads as TGTGCCAGCAGCTTTGGGAGACAGGGGGCGCGTGGGGCCAACGTCCTGACTTTC. It is translated as CASSFGRQGARGANVLTF.

The V and J genes are TRBV5-1 and TRBJ2-7, with unresolved D. This CDR3 is 13 amino acids long. From germline, CDR1 is SGHRS and CDR2 YFSETQ. Trimming cost V 4 bases and J 7 bases, with 15 bases left between them. CDR3 in DNA: TGCGCCAGCAGCGCGACTCCGGCGAGGGAGCAGTACTTC. It is translated as CASSATPAREQYF.

The chain employs TRBV7-9 and TRBJ1-2; tentatively, D is TRBD1 (5 bases). Germline loops: CDR1 SEHNR, CDR2 FQNEAQ (reference sequence). Deletions cut 5 bases from V and 5 bases from J, with 15 bases between. The CDR3 covers 14 residues. The CDR3 spells CASSPPETVYGYTF. CDR3 in DNA: TGTGCCAGCAGCCCGCCTGAGACAGTGTATGGCTACACCTTC. Full variable domain (outside the CDR3, taken from reference TRBV7-9 and TRBJ1-2): DTGVSQNPRHKITKRGQNVTFRCDPISEHNRLYWYRQTLGQGPEFLTYFQNEAQLEKSRLLSDRFSAERPKGSFSTLEIQRTEQGDSAMYLCASSPPETVYGYTFGSGTRLTVV.

The chain is built from TRBV11-2 and TRBJ2-5, with D maybe TRBD2 (6 bases). The germline V gene has CDR1 SGHAT and CDR2 FQNNGV. Trimming left V 3 bases short and J 2 bases short, with 10 bases between. The CDR3 runs to 14 residues. The CDR3 reads CASSLMGGQETQYF. The CDR3 nucleotides read TGTGCCAGCAGCTTGATGGGGGGACAAGAGACCCAGTACTTC.

J is TRBJ1-4 and V is TRBV10-3; D is undetermined. This CDR3 comprises 14 residues. CDR1 and CDR2 from the germline V gene are ENHRY and SYGVKD. V shed 0 bases and J shed 3 bases, with 5 bases lying between them. The CDR3: CAISESQSNEKLFF. CDR3 nucleotide sequence: TGTGCCATCAGTGAGTCACAGTCTAATGAAAAACTGTTTTTT.

V usage is TRBV6-5 and J usage is TRBJ1-6; the match to TRBD1 covers 11 bases. From germline, CDR1 is MNHEY and CDR2 SVGAGI. V dropped 6 bases and J dropped 15; count of bases not matched to a gene: 1. This CDR3 spans 11 amino acids. The CDR3 spells CASSGTGGLHF. For the CDR3, the DNA is TGTGCCAGCAGCGGGACAGGGGGCCTCCACTTT.

J is TRBJ1-1 and V is TRBV19; TRBD1 matches at 7 bases. The V gene's germline CDR1 is LNHDA and CDR2 SQIVND (reference sequence). The J segment lost 5 bases and the V segment lost 6 bases, leaving 6 bases of the junction unmatched. The CDR3 runs 13 residues. For the CDR3, the DNA is TGTGCCAGTAGGTTGACAGGGAGAACTGAAGCTTTCTTT. Translation: CASRLTGRTEAFF.

This clone was detected once. The V and J genes are TRBV7-3 and TRBJ2-1, with 9 positions matching TRBD2. Germline V gene sequence: CDR1 SGHTA, CDR2 FQGTGA. The CDR3 contains 15 residues. After removal of 2 bases from V and 7 bases from J, the junction contained 6 bases not matched to a gene. CDR3 sequence: CASSLVAGVWNEQFF. In DNA form, the CDR3 reads TGTGCCAGCAGCTTAGTAGCGGGGGTTTGGAATGAGCAGTTCTTC.

The V call is TRBV6-5, the J call TRBJ1-2, with 10 bases that match TRBD1. Germline CDR1 is MNHEY and CDR2 is SVGAGI. CDR3 length: 15 residues. After removal of 6 bases from V and 6 bases from J, the junction contained 10 bases not matched to a gene. Here the CDR3 DNA reads TGTGCCAGCAGAGACGATGACAGGGGGCACCATGGCTACACCTTC. Its protein product is CASRDDDRGHHGYTF.

The chain uses TRBV27 and TRBJ2-7; the match to TRBD1 covers 8 bases. The CDR3 totals 17 residues. V gave up 6 bases and J gave up 2 bases; unmatched junction bases: 15. From germline, CDR1 is MNHEY and CDR2 SMNVEV (reference sequence). The CDR3 spells CASSFTDWTGSPYEQYF. In DNA, the CDR3 is TGTGCCAGCAGCTTTACTGACTGGACAGGGAGTCCCTACGAGCAGTACTTC.

V and J are TRBV29-1 and TRBJ1-3; no clear D gene. V shed 7 bases and J shed 2 bases, with 9 bases lying between them. The CDR3 contains 12 residues. Germline V gives CDR1 SQVTM, CDR2 ANQGSEA. CDR3 residues: CSATGAGNTIYF. Here the CDR3 DNA reads TGCAGCGCCACCGGGGCTGGAAACACCATATATTTT.

In this sample, this clone turned up a few times. The chain combines TRBV28 with TRBJ1-1; D not certain. The CDR3 contains 14 residues. Trimming pared 4 bases from V and 0 bases from J, leaving 9 bases between. Germline lookup yields CDR1 MDHEN and CDR2 SYDVKM. The CDR3 region is CASSSYSMNTEAFF. DNA for the CDR3: TGTGCCAGCAGTTCATACTCTATGAACACTGAAGCTTTCTTT.